Described below is a single T cell receptor beta chain sequence and its context. What it binds is not known. The record originates from a study of T cell responses to AZD1222 COVID-19 vaccine. Overall study results and limits: With dominance at 160-218 and 743-854, vaccine-associated CD4 TCRs spanned spike. Compared with day 0, the breadth and depth of the Spike-specific TCR repertoire rose significantly after two doses of AZD1222. Clonal diversity was possibly underestimated, and white British individuals and females predominated among donors. It was only after the peak T cell response that any repertoires were sampled.

Some clones are missing from TCRdb's copy, which holds only in-frame ones; the method was immunoSEQ multiplex PCR. The sample holds under 55,000 clones; approximately 79% are singletons and the top ten take about 10%. Sequenced here: peripheral blood, sampled on day 0 of AZD1222 vaccination. This clonotype originated in an adult in good health.

The chain's CDR3 is CASSPPANEQYF. CDR3 bases: TGCGCCAGCAGCCCCCCAGCCAACGAGCAGTACTTC. This sequence joins TRBV5-1 and TRBJ2-7; D remains ambiguous. Trimming shortened V by 4 bases and J by 5 bases, and 10 bases separated the two germline ends. This CDR3 is built from 12 residues. Germline-derived CDR1 and CDR2 are SGHRS and YFSETQ.